These T cell receptor beta chains were read from a single sample in a study of response to subunit inactivated influenza vaccine. TCRdb reanalysed the RT-PCR reads using MiXCR and keeps one entry per CDR3 protein. This table has about 540,000 distinct CDR3 sequences, around a quarter appearing once. This same sample was also taken into another study, of T cells expressing NK-cell markers.

The sample in question was CD4+ T cells sorted from PBMCs, obtained 12 days after vaccination. The source is a man aged 45 to 65 who received an inactivated influenza vaccine. Each CDR3 is given with its conserved first and last residue. D genes are given only for firm matches. The listing skips clone size in some rows; elsewhere it reads once, few, many or a size class.

V: TRBV29-1
J: TRBJ2-6
D: -
size: -
CDR3: CSGANYSGANVLTF
DNA: TGCAGCGGGGCGAACTACTCTGGGGCCAACGTCCTGACTTTC

V: TRBV24-1
J: TRBJ2-5
D: -
size: few
CDR3: CATSDLQGYQETQYF
DNA: TGTGCCACCAGTGATTTGCAGGGGTACCAAGAGACCCAGTACTTC

V: TRBV12-1
J: TRBJ1-1
D: -
size: -
CDR3: CASSFEGVRGGDTEAFF
DNA: TGTGCCAGCAGCTTTGAGGGGGTGCGGGGCGGGGACACTGAAGCTTTCTTT

V: TRBV10-3
J: TRBJ1-2
D: -
size: few
CDR3: CAISEDSLRGYTF
DNA: TGTGCCATCAGTGAGGACAGCCTCCGGGGCTACACCTTC

V: TRBV5-6
J: TRBJ1-6
D: -
size: -
CDR3: CASGGRGGRISPLHF
DNA: TGTGCCAGCGGGGGCAGGGGAGGTCGGATTTCACCCCTCCACTTT

V: TRBV5-1
J: TRBJ2-2
D: TRBD1
size: few
CDR3: CASSLAPGGAENRELFF
DNA: TGCGCCAGCAGCTTGGCCCCAGGGGGCGCGGAGAACAGGGAGCTGTTTTTT

V: TRBV9
J: TRBJ2-2
D: -
size: few
CDR3: CASSGGRTGELFF
DNA: TGTGCCAGCAGCGGGGGTAGGACCGGGGAGCTGTTTTTT

V: TRBV5-5
J: TRBJ2-7
D: TRBD1
size: -
CDR3: CASSWDRSTYEQYF
DNA: TGTGCCAGCAGCTGGGACAGGAGCACCTACGAGCAGTACTTC

V: TRBV9
J: TRBJ2-7
D: TRBD1
size: few
CDR3: CASSAQTGGGEQYF
DNA: TGTGCCAGCAGCGCCCAGACAGGGGGCGGGGAGCAGTACTTC

V: TRBV6-1
J: TRBJ2-1
D: -
size: -
CDR3: CASSEGWGSSTGHNEQFF
DNA: TGTGCCAGCAGTGAAGGCTGGGGTAGTTCTACCGGACACAATGAGCAGTTCTTC

V: TRBV9
J: TRBJ2-2
D: TRBD2
size: -
CDR3: CASSVDSSGGAYGELFF
DNA: TGTGCCAGCAGCGTAGATTCTAGCGGGGGAGCCTACGGGGAGCTGTTTTTT

V: TRBV24-1
J: TRBJ2-5
D: -
size: -
CDR3: CATSRGGGNEVQETQYF
DNA: TGTGCCACCAGCCGAGGGGGAGGGAACGAAGTTCAGGAGACCCAGTACTTC

V: TRBV2
J: TRBJ1-1
D: -
size: few
CDR3: CASGTGRNTEAFF
DNA: TGTGCCAGCGGAACAGGGCGGAACACTGAAGCTTTCTTT

V: TRBV20-1
J: TRBJ1-5
D: TRBD1
size: few
CDR3: CSASEGAGNQPQHF
DNA: TGCAGTGCTAGCGAGGGGGCGGGCAATCAGCCCCAGCATTTT

V: TRBV21-1
J: TRBJ2-7
D: -
size: once
CDR3: CASSKRQGDFYEQYF
DNA: TGTGCCAGCAGCAAAAGGCAGGGGGATTTCTACGAGCAGTACTTC

V: TRBV3-1
J: TRBJ1-1
D: -
size: -
CDR3: CASSQDGGRAEAFF
DNA: TGTGCCAGCAGCCAAGATGGGGGTCGGGCTGAAGCTTTCTTT

V: TRBV14
J: TRBJ1-1
D: -
size: few
CDR3: CASSQVGGGTEAFF
DNA: TGTGCCAGCAGCCAAGTCGGAGGGGGCACTGAAGCTTTCTTT

V: TRBV15
J: TRBJ2-7
D: -
size: -
CDR3: CATSRDARGEQYF
DNA: TGTGCCACCAGCAGAGATGCTCGCGGCGAGCAGTACTTC

V: TRBV7-2
J: TRBJ2-5
D: TRBD2
size: -
CDR3: CASNIAGGYQETQYF
DNA: TGTGCCAGCAACATAGCGGGGGGGTACCAAGAGACCCAGTACTTC

V: TRBV6-1
J: TRBJ2-5
D: -
size: -
CDR3: CASSAERATVETQYF
DNA: TGTGCCAGCAGTGCCGAAAGGGCAACCGTGGAGACCCAGTACTTC

V: TRBV4-3
J: TRBJ2-1
D: TRBD2
size: few
CDR3: CASSRLLAGGNNEQFF
DNA: TGCGCCAGCAGCCGGCTACTAGCGGGAGGAAACAATGAGCAGTTCTTC

V: TRBV7-8
J: TRBJ2-7
D: TRBD1
size: -
CDR3: CASSTRGDRDEQYF
DNA: TGTGCCAGCAGCACCCGCGGGGACAGGGACGAGCAGTACTTC

V: TRBV7-2
J: TRBJ2-2
D: -
size: -
CDR3: CASSLGTLGELFF
DNA: TGTGCCAGCAGCTTAGGGACACTCGGGGAGCTGTTTTTT

V: TRBV10-3
J: TRBJ1-6
D: TRBD1
size: few
CDR3: CAITPTGSSPLHF
DNA: TGTGCCATCACCCCGACAGGGAGTTCACCCCTCCACTTT

V: TRBV5-1
J: TRBJ2-3
D: TRBD2
size: few
CDR3: CASTLGIAGDSTDTQYF
DNA: TGCGCCAGCACCCTGGGGATAGCGGGAGATTCCACAGATACGCAGTATTTT

V: TRBV28
J: TRBJ2-7
D: -
size: many
CDR3: CARNLGVVKLRVEYF
DNA: TGTGCCAGGAACTTGGGCGTAGTTAAGCTCCGAGTGGAGTACTTC

V: TRBV14
J: TRBJ2-4
D: -
size: -
CDR3: CASSQDTATAKNIQYF
DNA: TGTGCCAGCAGCCAAGATACAGCCACCGCCAAAAACATTCAGTACTTC

V: TRBV7-2
J: TRBJ1-5
D: -
size: few
CDR3: CASSPDLLSNQPQHF
DNA: TGTGCCAGCAGCCCGGACCTACTTAGCAATCAGCCCCAGCATTTT

V: TRBV7-7
J: TRBJ2-7
D: -
size: few
CDR3: CASSNCEQYF
DNA: TGTGCCAGCAGTAATTGCGAGCAGTACTTC

V: TRBV6-1
J: TRBJ2-2
D: -
size: -
CDR3: CASSGHWDTGELFF
DNA: TGTGCCAGCAGCGGACATTGGGACACCGGGGAGCTGTTTTTT

V: TRBV7-2
J: TRBJ2-3
D: TRBD2
size: -
CDR3: CASSHTRLAGDTDTQYF
DNA: TGTGCCAGCAGCCACACTAGACTAGCGGGGGACACAGATACGCAGTATTTT

V: TRBV12-3/TRBV12-4
J: TRBJ2-6
D: -
size: few
CDR3: CASSAGILGFGANVLTF
DNA: TGTGCCAGCAGTGCCGGGATCCTTGGTTTCGGGGCCAACGTCCTGACTTTC

V: TRBV7-9
J: TRBJ1-4
D: -
size: -
CDR3: CASSAFGGSNEKLFF
DNA: TGTGCCAGCAGCGCATTCGGGGGATCCAATGAAAAACTGTTTTTT

V: TRBV29-1
J: TRBJ1-1
D: -
size: few
CDR3: CSAHNYRNTEAFF
DNA: TGCAGCGCCCACAATTACAGGAACACTGAAGCTTTCTTT

V: TRBV15
J: TRBJ2-2
D: TRBD2
size: few
CDR3: CATSGTSGTGELFF
DNA: TGTGCCACCAGCGGGACTAGCGGCACCGGGGAGCTGTTTTTT